This T cell receptor (beta chain) was captured in a study of glioma-infiltrating T cells (dated by TCRdb to 2016 to 2017). Study-wide context: Sequencing of TCR alpha- and beta-chain repertoires was performed on glioma tissue, on non-neoplastic brain tissue, and on matched peripheral blood mononuclear cells. To measure divergence between tissue and blood T-cell populations, each tissue-infiltrating repertoire was compared with the peripheral blood repertoire of the same patient. The paired cohort was made up of three low-grade glioma patients, about 8 primary glioblastoma patients and three non-glioma patients who contributed non-neoplastic brain tissue. Findings and caveats that apply to the study as a whole: Tissue and blood shared very few CDR3 sequences, a result attributed to high CDR3 diversity and limited sampling. The group comparisons were based on small numbers of patients: three non-neoplastic, three low-grade glioma and eight glioblastoma patients. In non-neoplastic patients, VJ-independent divergence between tissue and blood fell below expectation, whereas in all gliomas, and especially in low-grade gliomas, the divergence rose above expectation.

The CDR3 spans 13 residues, from the cysteine through the phenylalanine. CDR3 DNA only is kept here, 39 bases in frame from base 1. The CDR1 and CDR2 encoded by the germline V gene are MGHDK and SYGVNS. The V and J ends are trimmed by 3 bases and 4 bases, leaving 7 bases between them. The iRepertoire nested amplicon-rescue multiplex PCR (arm-PCR) platform was used to amplify TCR alpha and beta CDR3 regions from RNA. One-step reverse transcription and amplification used roughly 95-450 ng of tissue mRNA or PBMC total RNA as input. Following bead purification, Illumina adapters were added through a secondary multiplex PCR, and the libraries were then gel-purified between 200 and 400 bp. Demultiplexing relied on internal 6-nucleotide barcodes carried by the libraries. The libraries were sequenced on an Illumina MiSeq using 2x220 or 2x250 nucleotide paired-end reads. The paper's data handling went like this. Paired reads were merged using FLASH 1.2.11 and aligned with BWA-MEM to the GRCh37 human genome, and TRA and TRB reads were then extracted. For V and J assignment, an IMGT-derived reference of cassette sequences and CDR3 motifs that included pseudogenes was used. Reads were translated in three frames, and productive CDR3s were defined by a C…FGXG motif without stop codons. Clonotypes were defined as unique combinations of V-J cassette pair and CDR3 amino acid sequence. Reads were filtered by Hamming distance, thresholded by each sample's sequence error rate in mapped regions. In TCRdb, the public reads were trimmed at Q25 with fastp and aligned with MiXCR, with productive beta chains retained. Each CDR3 protein appears once, grouped with its most common genes and DNA. TCRdb's processing, not the authors', yielded these V and J calls. The sample has over 80,000 distinct CDR3 sequences on record, around 37% of them singletons. The leading ten clones occupy about two fifths of the sample.

This clonotype was detected ten times or more. Its binding antigen is unknown. The sample holds no much larger clone one base away, and base qualities are not on file. The sample comprised glioma tissue, nonneoplastic brain tissue, or PBMCs (not recorded which). The V and J genes are TRBV25-1 and TRBJ2-1; the D region possibly corresponds to TRBD1 (6 bases align). This clonotype was obtained from a human donor with low-grade glioma or glioblastoma, undergoing nonglioma brain surgery, or in good health (not recorded which). The nucleotide sequence reads as follows: TGTGCCAGCAGTGAGGACAGTTACAATGAGCAGTTCTTC. It translates to CASSEDSYNEQFF. With all but the CDR3 taken from the reference TRBV25-1 and TRBJ2-1 genes, the full variable domain is: EADIYQTPRYLVIGTGKKITLECSQTMGHDKMYWYQQDPGMELHLIHYSYGVNSTEKGDLSSESTVSRIRTEHFPLTLESARPSHTSQYLCASSEDSYNEQFFGPGTRLTVL.